The clone carrying this TCR beta chain was observed many times. Arm-PCR of CDR3 regions and iRepertoire HTBI primers were used to build TCR beta libraries. TCRdb reprocessed the multiplex PCR reads via MiXCR and lists one record per CDR3 protein. There are approximately 400,000 distinct CDR3 sequences in the sample; approximately 15% occur only once, and 15% to 20% lies in the top ten. The sample comes from a study of regulatory T cells in long-lasting Graves disease. Stated time point: newly diagnosed GD, antithyroid drugs for less than 3 months. Construction of the TCR library relied on RNA isolated from PBMCs. The CDR3 covers 14 residues. Trimming at V came to 5 bases and at J to 9 bases, leaving 10 bases not matched to a gene. Germline V gene data show CDR1 as DFQATT and CDR2 as SNEGSKA (reference sequence). The same sample was also used in a study of T cells in Graves' hyperthyroidism and ophthalmopathy.

The source of this sequence is a woman aged 25-40 years with Graves disease. Sequencing used peripheral blood mononuclear cells (PBMCs), obtained at new diagnosis, from a patient treated with antithyroid drugs. This chain links TRBV20-1 with TRBJ2-1, with 10 bases fitting TRBD2. As DNA, the CDR3 is TGCAGTGCTGGAACTAGCGGGAAAAGAGGTGAGCAGTTCTTC. This codes for CSAGTSGKRGEQFF.